Given below is one T cell receptor beta chain in context. Its antigen is undetermined. The J segment lost 3 bases and the V segment lost 8 bases, leaving 6 bases of the junction unmatched. This CDR3 region has 14 residues. Germline assignment: CDR1 SEHNR and CDR2 FQNEAQ (reference sequence). The data originate from a study of shared clonotypes between healthy human individuals. Study in general: Those who served as donors were a couple of women and three men between the ages of 18 and 49.

Notes on the study in general: The study found lower generation probabilities in non-shared clonotypes than in those shared by all four donors.

Splitting of CD4+ cells produced CD45RA+ naive and CD45RA-negative memory subsets. This table comes from immunoSEQ multiplex PCR, and its TCRdb copy is limited to in-frame clones, with some not included. Among approximately 1,000,000 clones listed, about 84% were seen once. The sequence came from a man in his late teens or twenties in good health. Some clones in this sample may be carry-over from other donors' samples. Sequencing was carried out using memory CD4+ T cells from PBMCs. Specified subset: CD45RA-negative fraction. This chain joins TRBV7-9 and TRBJ2-2; 7 bases map to TRBD1. In DNA, the CDR3 is TGTGCCAGCGGCCCGACAGGGTACACCGGGGAGCTGTTTTTT. Translating it yields CASGPTGYTGELFF. The full variable domain, in which reference TRBV7-9 and TRBJ2-2 provide the parts outside the CDR3, is DTGVSQNPRHKITKRGQNVTFRCDPISEHNRLYWYRQTLGQGPEFLTYFQNEAQLEKSRLLSDRFSAERPKGSFSTLEIQRTEQGDSAMYLCASGPTGYTGELFFGEGSRLTVL.